One sample yielded the 30 T cell receptor beta chains listed below, sequenced in a study of blood T cells in healthy people across ages. The authors ran a second PCR of 7 to 11 cycles using a sample-barcoded 5' primer and a J-beta primer mix. TCRdb reanalysed the 5' RACE reads using MiXCR and keeps one entry per CDR3 protein. Of around 800,000 distinct CDR3 sequences detected, about 48% appear once; the ten largest clones hold about 42%. Input material: blood. These receptors were collected from a man older than 75 in good health.

The genes are TRBV2 and TRBJ1-2; 7 nucleotides match TRBD1. Germline V gives CDR1 SNHLY, CDR2 FYNNEI. V was pared by 6 bases and J by 6 bases, with 7 bases of the junction left unmatched. This CDR3 has 13 residues. CDR3: CASREGAGNGYTF. The CDR3 DNA reads TGTGCCAGCAGAGAGGGGGCAGGTAATGGCTACACCTTC.

This clonotype occurred a few times. CDR3 sequence: CASSFSSSPDTQYF. The DNA for the CDR3 is TGTGCCAGCAGTTTTTCCAGCTCCCCAGATACGCAGTATTTT. The chain is built from TRBV28 and TRBJ2-3; no firm D call. V lost 3 bases, J lost 4 bases, and 11 bases lay in between. The germline CDR1 and CDR2 sequences are MDHEN and SYDVKM. This CDR3 has 14 residues.

The chain employs TRBV20-1 and TRBJ2-7, with TRBD1 identical over 11 bases. The V gene end was trimmed by 5 bases and the J gene end by 7 bases; junction bases not matched to a gene: 10. Germline V lookup: CDR1 DFQATT, CDR2 SNEGSKA (reference sequence). The CDR3 length is 14 residues. Here the CDR3 DNA reads TGCAGTGCTCCAAGGACAGGGGGCGCGGAAGAGCAGTACTTC. Protein: CSAPRTGGAEEQYF.

This sequence joins TRBV12-3 or TRBV12-4 and TRBJ2-7, with D perhaps matching TRBD2 (5 bases). Trimming stripped 6 bases from V and 3 bases from J, with 21 bases between. The CDR3 totals 16 residues. Here the CDR3 reads CASSPGILGNSYEQYF. The CDR3, as DNA: TGTGCCAGCAGCCCGGGAATACTAGGAAATAGCTACGAGCAGTACTTC.

This clonotype turned up a few times. The chain joins TRBV29-1 to TRBJ1-4; 7 bases agree with TRBD1. CDR3 length equals 13 residues. V lost 3 bases, J lost 10 bases, and 8 bases stayed unmatched. Germline V gene data show CDR1 as SQVTM and CDR2 as ANQGSEA. The CDR3 sequence is CSVDAGQNGKLFF. Here the CDR3 DNA reads TGCAGCGTTGATGCGGGACAGAACGGAAAACTGTTTTTT.

The genes are TRBV10-3 and TRBJ2-7, with a weak D call TRBD2 (6 bases). Trimming shortened V by 10 bases and J by 5 bases, and 18 bases separated the two germline ends. Looked up from germline, CDR1 is ENHRY and CDR2 is SYGVKD. This CDR3 region has 13 residues. CDR3 sequence: CATLGRRGHEQYF. CDR3 sequence (DNA): TGTGCCACCCTAGGACGGAGGGGTCACGAGCAGTACTTC.

The chain recombines TRBV14 with TRBJ2-6; D might be TRBD1 (6 bases). The V gene's germline CDR1 is SGHDN and CDR2 FVKESK. V was cut by 0 bases and J by 0 bases, with 18 bases left in between. The length of the CDR3 is 20 residues. CDR3 sequence reads: CASSQDVAGTRNSGANVLTF. CDR3 DNA: TGTGCCAGCAGCCAAGATGTCGCCGGGACAAGAAACTCTGGGGCCAACGTCCTGACTTTC.

The V and J genes are TRBV11-2 and TRBJ1-5, with TRBD1 matching 7 bases. The junction had 9 bases not matched to a gene; V was cut back by 1 base and J by 3 bases. The CDR3 consists of 17 residues. Germline V lookup: CDR1 SGHAT, CDR2 FQNNGV. The CDR3 nucleotides read TGTGCCAGCAGCTTAGGCGACAGGCAGGGGGTCAATCAGCCCCAGCATTTT. Protein: CASSLGDRQGVNQPQHF.

The rearrangement joins TRBV7-2 to TRBJ2-5; D is possibly TRBD1 (5 bases). The end of the DNA fits TRBJ2-7 better, so the J call may be wrong. CDR3 length: 11 residues. Germline assignment: CDR1 SGHTA and CDR2 FQGNSA. As DNA, the CDR3 is TGTGCCAGCAGCCCGCAGGGCGAGCAGTACTTC. Amino acid sequence: CASSPQGEQYF.

The chain carries TRBV25-1 and TRBJ2-5, with TRBD2 identical over 13 bases. J lost 11 bases, V lost 1 base, and 16 bases had no gene match. Germline assignment: CDR1 MGHDK and CDR2 SYGVNS. There are 18 residues in the CDR3. The CDR3 here is CASSEFASGTSGILEQYF. The DNA for the CDR3 is TGTGCCAGCAGTGAATTCGCCTCTGGGACTAGCGGGATACTTGAGCAGTACTTC.

This clonotype showed up just a few times. The CDR3 region has the DNA TGTGCCAGCAGCCGGAATTTGGGAGGCTACACCTTC. Its protein is CASSRNLGGYTF. The chain recombines TRBV21-1 with TRBJ1-2. TRBV21-1 is described as a pseudogene. The CDR3 loop spans 12 amino acids.

The rearrangement joins TRBV2 to TRBJ2-7; 9 bases map to TRBD2. The CDR3 runs to 15 residues. V trimming: 5 bases; J trimming: 6 bases; junction bases outside the gene matches: 11. CDR1 SNHLY and CDR2 FYNNEI come from the germline V gene. The CDR3 region is CASSPLLAGMGEQYF. CDR3 nucleotides: TGTGCCAGCAGTCCTCTCCTAGCGGGAATGGGCGAGCAGTACTTC.

In this sample, this clonotype turned up a few times. The J gene is TRBJ2-1, the V gene TRBV11-2, with 7 bases that match TRBD2. V lost 4 bases and J lost 8; bases outside the gene matches: 11. The CDR3 has 15 residues. Germline V lookup: CDR1 SGHAT, CDR2 FQNNGV. The CDR3 coding sequence is TGTGCCAGCAGCTCGGGGACTATCAACGGCGATGAGCAGTTCTTC. This sequence encodes CASSSGTINGDEQFF.

This clonotype was counted between two and nine times. The V call is TRBV6-2 or TRBV6-3, the J call TRBJ2-7, with D unclear. The CDR3 consists of 16 residues. Germline assignment: CDR1 MNHEY and CDR2 SVGEGT. V gave up 6 bases and J gave up 3 bases, with 21 bases separating them. CDR3 sequence (DNA): TGTGCCAGCAGACCCACGACATCCAGGTGGGGCTACGAGCAGTACTTC. Translation gives CASRPTTSRWGYEQYF.

The chain recombines TRBV3-1 with TRBJ2-1; 7 nucleotides agree with TRBD2. Germline-derived CDR1 and CDR2 are LGHDT and YNNKEL (reference sequence). V gave up 0 bases and J gave up 7 bases; unmatched junction bases: 6. The CDR3 runs to 15 residues. CDR3 sequence reads: CASSQERLAPNEQFF. The CDR3 bases are TGTGCCAGCAGCCAAGAACGACTAGCCCCTAATGAGCAGTTCTTC.

V is TRBV12-3 or TRBV12-4 and J is TRBJ2-1, with 7 bases aligning to TRBD1. The CDR3 totals 15 residues. V lost 7 bases and J lost 10; bases outside the gene matches: 16. For the CDR3, the DNA is TGTGCCAGCACCTCAGGGGATACGACAGGGAACGAGCAGTTCTTC. Protein product: CASTSGDTTGNEQFF.

V gene TRBV7-3 combines with J gene TRBJ2-4; 7 bases are shared with TRBD2. Near its end, the DNA agrees better with TRBJ2-5, so the J call may be wrong. The V gene's germline CDR1 is SGHTA and CDR2 FQGTGA. The CDR3 runs 15 residues. The CDR3 is CASSVGLVPGETQYF. The CDR3, as DNA: TGTGCCAGCAGCGTCGGACTAGTCCCGGGGGAGACCCAGTACTTC.

This clonotype was observed at least ten times. J is TRBJ1-5 and V is TRBV20-1; 7 bases map to TRBD1. Germline-derived CDR1 and CDR2 are DFQATT and SNEGSKA (reference sequence). The V gene end was trimmed by 2 bases and the J gene end by 4 bases; junction bases not matched to a gene: 8. The CDR3 runs 15 residues. Here the CDR3 DNA reads TGCAGTGCTAGATCTACAGGGGCCCCTAATCAGCCCCAGCATTTT. It yields the protein CSARSTGAPNQPQHF.

The chain has TRBV14 and TRBJ2-7, with D hard to call. The V and J ends lost 2 bases and 2 bases respectively, with 13 bases between them. Germline assignment: CDR1 SGHDN and CDR2 FVKESK. The CDR3 extends over 15 amino acids. CDR3 loop: CASSQRQLNPYEQYF. Here the CDR3 DNA reads TGTGCCAGCAGCCAACGGCAGCTGAACCCCTACGAGCAGTACTTC.

This clonotype has a handful of counts. The chain recombines TRBV29-1 with TRBJ1-2, with D unresolved. The V end lost 0 bases, the J end lost 4 bases, and 12 bases lay between the germline ends. The CDR3 is 14 residues long. The germline V gene encodes CDR1 SQVTM and CDR2 ANQGSEA. As DNA, the CDR3 is TGCAGCGTTGAAGATCTAGAGAGATCCTATGGCTACACCTTC. The encoded protein is CSVEDLERSYGYTF.

V gene TRBV28 combines with J gene TRBJ2-1; a possible D gene is TRBD1 (7 bases). This CDR3 is 15 amino acids long. V was clipped by 6 bases and J by 7 bases, with 19 bases between them. The V gene's germline CDR1 is MDHEN and CDR2 SYDVKM. The CDR3 loop is CASSLGGQRINEQFF. The CDR3 nucleotides are TGTGCCAGCAGCCTCGGGGGACAGCGGATAAATGAGCAGTTCTTC.

This chain links TRBV20-1 with TRBJ1-2; 10 nucleotides align to TRBD1. CDR1 and CDR2 (germline): DFQATT, SNEGSKA (reference sequence). This CDR3 is built from 13 residues. The CDR3 coding sequence is TGCAGCATCCGGGACAGGGGTAACTATGGCTACACCTTC. It is translated as CSIRDRGNYGYTF.

This clonotype was seen only a few times. The chain employs TRBV6-1 and TRBJ2-5; no clear D. The CDR3 spans 14 residues. V lost 1 base, J lost 6 bases, and 12 bases lay in between. CDR1 MNHNS and CDR2 SASEGT come from the germline V gene. CDR3 nucleotide sequence: TGTGCCAGCAGTGAAGATACCGGCCCCAAGACCCAGTACTTC. Translated: CASSEDTGPKTQYF.

The sample holds one count of this clonotype. The rearrangement links TRBV11-2 to TRBJ2-5; 7 bases are a match to TRBD1. V shed 7 bases and J 4 bases; nucleotides not matched to a gene: 6. The CDR3 covers 13 residues. CDR1 SGHAT and CDR2 FQNNGV come from the germline V gene. For the CDR3, the DNA is TGTGCCAGCAACCTTAGGGGGCGAGAGACCCAGTACTTC. Translation gives CASNLRGRETQYF.

V is TRBV15 and J is TRBJ2-5, with TRBD1 matching 9 bases. The CDR3 covers 18 residues. Unmatched junction bases numbered 19, after V lost 0 bases and J lost 11 bases. The germline CDR1 and CDR2 sequences are LNHNV and YYDKDF (reference sequence). The CDR3 bases are TGTGCCACCAGCAGAGATCTCGGGACAGGGTTCGGCGGGAATGAGCAGTACTTC. This sequence encodes CATSRDLGTGFGGNEQYF.

The J gene is TRBJ2-6, the V gene TRBV2; TRBD1 aligns across 7 bases. The CDR3 runs 18 residues. J was trimmed by 1 base and V by 6 bases; bases with no gene match: 12. Germline CDR1 SNHLY, CDR2 FYNNEI. The CDR3 DNA follows: TGTGCCAGCAGATATGGGGACAGCTCCTATTCTGGGGCCAACGTCCTGACTTTC. Encoded protein: CASRYGDSSYSGANVLTF.

This rearrangement joins TRBV4-1 to TRBJ2-5; 7 bases match TRBD2. Trimming at V came to 2 bases and at J to 1 base, leaving 7 bases not matched to a gene. CDR1 and CDR2 (germline): MGHRA, YSYEKL. This CDR3 has 16 residues. The CDR3, as DNA: TGCGCCAGCAGCCAAAAAGGGACTACCTTCCAAGAGACCCAGTACTTC. This sequence encodes CASSQKGTTFQETQYF.

The chain carries TRBV3-1 and TRBJ2-1; no clear D. The CDR3 totals 15 residues. Germline lookup yields CDR1 LGHDT and CDR2 YNNKEL (reference sequence). Between the trimmed V and J ends, which lost 1 base and 7 bases, there was a span of 14 bases. This CDR3 reads CASSQGSPRTNEQFF. DNA of the CDR3: TGTGCCAGCAGCCAAGGGTCGCCCCGCACGAATGAGCAGTTCTTC.

The rearrangement joins TRBV5-1 to TRBJ2-4; D may match TRBD1 or TRBD2 (5 bases each). The CDR3 consists of 18 residues. The germline V gene encodes CDR1 SGHRS and CDR2 YFSETQ. The V and J ends lost 0 bases and 2 bases respectively, with 18 bases between them. CDR3 nucleotide sequence: TGCGCCAGCAGCTTGGAGGTGGCGGCAGGGACGCCCAAAAACATTCAGTACTTC. This encodes CASSLEVAAGTPKNIQYF.

V gene TRBV6-6 combines with J gene TRBJ1-4, with 9 bases identical to TRBD1. V trimming: 6 bases; J trimming: 7 bases; junction bases outside the gene matches: 6. This CDR3 contains 14 residues. Germline CDR1 reads MNHNY; CDR2 reads SVGAGI (reference sequence). The CDR3 nucleotides read TGTGCCAGCAGCCCGGGACAGGGAACTGAAAAACTGTTTTTT. This codes for CASSPGQGTEKLFF.